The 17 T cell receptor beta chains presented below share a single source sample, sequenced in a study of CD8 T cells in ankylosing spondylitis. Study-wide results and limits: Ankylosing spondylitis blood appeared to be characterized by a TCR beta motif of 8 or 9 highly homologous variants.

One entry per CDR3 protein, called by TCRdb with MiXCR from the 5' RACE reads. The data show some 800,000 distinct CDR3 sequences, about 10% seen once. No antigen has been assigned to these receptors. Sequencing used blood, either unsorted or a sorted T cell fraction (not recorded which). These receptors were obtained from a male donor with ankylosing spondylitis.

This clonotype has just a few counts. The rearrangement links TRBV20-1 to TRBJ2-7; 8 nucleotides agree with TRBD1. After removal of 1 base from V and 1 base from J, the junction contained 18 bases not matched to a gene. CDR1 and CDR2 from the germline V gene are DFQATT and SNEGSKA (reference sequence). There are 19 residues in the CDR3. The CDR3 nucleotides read TGCAGTGCTAGAGTTCACGGACAGGGCGGTCAACCGGAATCCTACGAGCAGTACTTC. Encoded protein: CSARVHGQGGQPESYEQYF.

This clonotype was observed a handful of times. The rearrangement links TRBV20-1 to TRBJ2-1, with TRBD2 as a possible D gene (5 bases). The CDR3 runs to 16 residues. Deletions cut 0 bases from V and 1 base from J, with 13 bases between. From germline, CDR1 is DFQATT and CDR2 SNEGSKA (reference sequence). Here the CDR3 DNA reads TGCAGTGCTAGAGATCTGAGCGGACGATCCTACAATGAGCAGTTCTTC. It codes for CSARDLSGRSYNEQFF.

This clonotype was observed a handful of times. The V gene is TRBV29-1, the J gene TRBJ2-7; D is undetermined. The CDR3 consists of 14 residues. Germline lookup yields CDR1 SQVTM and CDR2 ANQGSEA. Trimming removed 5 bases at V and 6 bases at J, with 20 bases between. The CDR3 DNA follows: TGCAGCGTTAGGAACCAAGTCCCCTCGGGCGAGCAGTACTTC. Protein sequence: CSVRNQVPSGEQYF.

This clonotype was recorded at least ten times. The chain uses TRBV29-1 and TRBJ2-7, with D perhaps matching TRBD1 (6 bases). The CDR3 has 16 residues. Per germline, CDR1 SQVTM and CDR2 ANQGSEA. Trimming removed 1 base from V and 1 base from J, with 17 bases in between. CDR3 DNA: TGCAGCGTTGAAGTAGGTAAATCAGGGGATTCCTACGAGCAGTACTTC. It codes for CSVEVGKSGDSYEQYF.

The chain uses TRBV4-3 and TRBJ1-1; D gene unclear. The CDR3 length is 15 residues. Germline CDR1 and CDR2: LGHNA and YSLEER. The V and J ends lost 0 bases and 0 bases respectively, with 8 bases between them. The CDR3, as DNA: TGCGCCAGCAGCCAAGAGCCAGCCCTGAACACTGAAGCTTTCTTT. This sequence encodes CASSQEPALNTEAFF.

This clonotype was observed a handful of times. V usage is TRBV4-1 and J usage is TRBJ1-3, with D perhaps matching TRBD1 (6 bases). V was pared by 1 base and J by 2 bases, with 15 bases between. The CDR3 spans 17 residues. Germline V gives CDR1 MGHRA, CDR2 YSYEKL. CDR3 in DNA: TGCGCCAGCAGCCAAGGCTCCGCCCGGGGGCCTGGAAACACCATATATTTT. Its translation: CASSQGSARGPGNTIYF.

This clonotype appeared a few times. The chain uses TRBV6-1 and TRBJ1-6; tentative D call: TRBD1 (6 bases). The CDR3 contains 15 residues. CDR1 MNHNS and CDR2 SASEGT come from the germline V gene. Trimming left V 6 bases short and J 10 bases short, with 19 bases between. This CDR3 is CASRGGRREDSPLHF. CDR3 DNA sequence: TGTGCCAGCAGAGGGGGGCGCAGGGAAGACTCACCCCTCCACTTT.

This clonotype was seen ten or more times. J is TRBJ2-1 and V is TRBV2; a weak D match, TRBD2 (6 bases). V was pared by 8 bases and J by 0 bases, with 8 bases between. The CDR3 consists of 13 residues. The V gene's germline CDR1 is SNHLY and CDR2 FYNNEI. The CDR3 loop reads CASQAGSYNEQFF. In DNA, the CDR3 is TGTGCCAGCCAAGCGGGCTCCTACAATGAGCAGTTCTTC.

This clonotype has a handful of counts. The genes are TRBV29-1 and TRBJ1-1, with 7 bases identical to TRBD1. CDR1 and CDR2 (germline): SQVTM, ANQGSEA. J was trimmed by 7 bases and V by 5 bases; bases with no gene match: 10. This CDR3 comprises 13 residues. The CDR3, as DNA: TGCAGCGTTTCATTTCCAGGGGGGAGTGAAGCTTTCTTT. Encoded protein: CSVSFPGGSEAFF.

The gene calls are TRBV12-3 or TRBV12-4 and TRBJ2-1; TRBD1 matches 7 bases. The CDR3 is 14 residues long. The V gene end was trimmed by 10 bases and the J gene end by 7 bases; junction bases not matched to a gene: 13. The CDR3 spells CAIPWGRGINEQFF. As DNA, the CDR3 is TGTGCCATCCCCTGGGGCAGGGGGATTAATGAGCAGTTCTTC.

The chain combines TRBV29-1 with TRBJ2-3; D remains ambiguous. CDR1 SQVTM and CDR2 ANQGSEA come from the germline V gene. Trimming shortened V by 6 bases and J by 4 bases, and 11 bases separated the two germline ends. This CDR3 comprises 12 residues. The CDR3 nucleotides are TGCAGCGTCGGATCAGGCGCAGATACGCAGTATTTT. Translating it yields CSVGSGADTQYF.

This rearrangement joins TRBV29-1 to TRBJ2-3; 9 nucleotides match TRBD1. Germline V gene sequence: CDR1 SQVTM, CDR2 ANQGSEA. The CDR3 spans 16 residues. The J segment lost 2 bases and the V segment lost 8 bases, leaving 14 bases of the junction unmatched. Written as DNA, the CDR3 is TGCAGCCTAACCAACCCGGGGACAGGGTTCACAGATACGCAGTATTTT. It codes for CSLTNPGTGFTDTQYF.

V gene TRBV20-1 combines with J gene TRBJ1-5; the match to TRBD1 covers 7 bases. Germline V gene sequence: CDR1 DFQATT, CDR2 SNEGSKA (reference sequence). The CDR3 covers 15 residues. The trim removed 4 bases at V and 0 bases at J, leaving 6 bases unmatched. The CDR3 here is CSAIPGQISNQPQHF. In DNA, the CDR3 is TGCAGTGCTATCCCGGGACAGATTAGCAATCAGCCCCAGCATTTT.

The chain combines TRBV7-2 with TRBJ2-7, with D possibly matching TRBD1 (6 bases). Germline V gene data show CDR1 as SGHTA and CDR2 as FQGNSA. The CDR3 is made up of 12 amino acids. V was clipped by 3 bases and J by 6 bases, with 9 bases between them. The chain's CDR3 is CASSFKDSEQYF. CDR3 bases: TGTGCCAGCAGCTTTAAGGACAGCGAGCAGTACTTC.

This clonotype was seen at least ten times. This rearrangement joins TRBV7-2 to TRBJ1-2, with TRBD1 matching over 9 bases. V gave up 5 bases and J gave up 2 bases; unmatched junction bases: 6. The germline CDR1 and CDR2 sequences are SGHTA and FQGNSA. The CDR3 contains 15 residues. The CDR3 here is CASSPGTGHNYGYTF. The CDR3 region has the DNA TGTGCCAGCAGCCCAGGGACAGGGCACAACTATGGCTACACCTTC.

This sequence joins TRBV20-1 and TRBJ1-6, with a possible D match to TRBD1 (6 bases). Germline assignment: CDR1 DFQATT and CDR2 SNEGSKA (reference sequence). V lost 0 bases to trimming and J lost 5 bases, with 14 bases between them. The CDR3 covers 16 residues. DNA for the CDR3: TGCAGTGCTAGAGATAAAGTGAACAGGGATAATTCACCCCTCCACTTT. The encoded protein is CSARDKVNRDNSPLHF.

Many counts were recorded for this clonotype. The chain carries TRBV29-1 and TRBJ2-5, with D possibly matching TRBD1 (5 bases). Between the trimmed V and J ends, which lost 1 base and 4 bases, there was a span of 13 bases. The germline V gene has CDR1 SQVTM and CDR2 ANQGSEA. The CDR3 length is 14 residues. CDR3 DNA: TGCAGCGTTGAAGGCAGGGTGTCGGGAGAGACCCAGTACTTC. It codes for CSVEGRVSGETQYF. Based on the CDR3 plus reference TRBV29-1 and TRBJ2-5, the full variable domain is SAVISQKPSRDICQRGTSLTIQCQVDSQVTMMFWYRQQPGQSLTLIATANQGSEATYESGFVIDKFPISRPNLTFSTLTVSNMSPEDSSIYLCSVEGRVSGETQYFGPGTRLLVL.